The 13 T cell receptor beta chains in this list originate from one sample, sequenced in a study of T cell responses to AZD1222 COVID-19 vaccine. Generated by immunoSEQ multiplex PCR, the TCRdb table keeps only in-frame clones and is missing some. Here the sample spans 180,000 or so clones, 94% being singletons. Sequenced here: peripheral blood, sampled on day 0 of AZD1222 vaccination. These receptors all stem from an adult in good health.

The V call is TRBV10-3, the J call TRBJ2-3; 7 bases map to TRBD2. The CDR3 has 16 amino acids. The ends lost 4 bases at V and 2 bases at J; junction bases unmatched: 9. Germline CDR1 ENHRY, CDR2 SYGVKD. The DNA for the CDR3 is TGTGCCATCAGTGCTTTACAGCGGGGCCCCACAGATACGCAGTATTTT. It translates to CAISALQRGPTDTQYF.

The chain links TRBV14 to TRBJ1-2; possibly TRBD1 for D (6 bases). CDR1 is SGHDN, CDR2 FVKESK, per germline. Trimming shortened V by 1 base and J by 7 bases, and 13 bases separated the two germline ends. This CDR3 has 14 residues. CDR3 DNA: TGTGCCAGCAGCCAAGCCTCGAAGGGGGGTGGCTACACCTTC. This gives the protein CASSQASKGGGYTF.

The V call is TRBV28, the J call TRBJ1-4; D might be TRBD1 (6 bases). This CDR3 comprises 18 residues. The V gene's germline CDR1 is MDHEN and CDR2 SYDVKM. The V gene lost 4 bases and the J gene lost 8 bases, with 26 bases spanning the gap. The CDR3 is CASSSYPRQTWQGEKLFF. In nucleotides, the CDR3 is TGTGCCAGCAGTTCCTACCCTCGACAGACCTGGCAGGGGGAAAAACTGTTTTTT.

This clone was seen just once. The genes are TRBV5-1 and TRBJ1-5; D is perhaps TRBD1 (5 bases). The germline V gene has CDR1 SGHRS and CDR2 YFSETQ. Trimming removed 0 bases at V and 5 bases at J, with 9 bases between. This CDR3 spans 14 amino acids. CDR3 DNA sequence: TGCGCCAGCAGCTTGGGGGCAGGGCATCAGCCCCAGCATTTT. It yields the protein CASSLGAGHQPQHF.

The CDR3 here is CSVEDGGSYEQYF. The CDR3 bases are TGCAGCGTTGAAGATGGGGGATCCTACGAGCAGTACTTC. This chain connects TRBV29-1 to TRBJ2-7; D possibly uses TRBD1 or TRBD2 (5 bases each). Per germline, CDR1 SQVTM and CDR2 ANQGSEA. This CDR3 region has 13 residues. V lost 0 bases and J 1 base, leaving 7 bases between the germline ends.

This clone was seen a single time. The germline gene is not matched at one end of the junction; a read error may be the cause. The CDR3 coding sequence is TGTGCCGGCAGGACGGGGAGCTCCTACAATGAGCAGTTCTTC. It yields the protein CAGRTGSSYNEQFF. The chain combines TRBV28 with TRBJ2-1; maybe TRBD2 (5 bases). This CDR3 region has 14 residues. The germline CDR1 and CDR2 sequences are MDHEN and SYDVKM.

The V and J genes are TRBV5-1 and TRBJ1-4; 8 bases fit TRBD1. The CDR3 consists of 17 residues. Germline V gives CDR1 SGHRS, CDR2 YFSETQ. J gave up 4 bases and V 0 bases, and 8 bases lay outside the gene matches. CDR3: CASSLGQGAFGNEKLFF. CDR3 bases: TGCGCCAGCAGCTTGGGGCAGGGGGCGTTCGGTAATGAAAAACTGTTTTTT. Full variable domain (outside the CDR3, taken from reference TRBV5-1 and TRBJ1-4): KAGVTQTPRYLIKTRGQQVTLSCSPISGHRSVSWYQQTPGQGLQFLFEYFSETQRNKGNFPGRFSGRQFSNSRSEMNVSTLELGDSALYLCASSLGQGAFGNEKLFFGSGTQLSVL.

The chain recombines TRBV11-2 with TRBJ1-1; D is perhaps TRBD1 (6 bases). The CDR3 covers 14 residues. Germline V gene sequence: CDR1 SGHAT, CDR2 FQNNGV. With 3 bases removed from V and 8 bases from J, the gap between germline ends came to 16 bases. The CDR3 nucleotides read TGTGCCAGCAGCTTCGGGACATCAGGCGGGGAAGCTTTCTTT. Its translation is CASSFGTSGGEAFF.

The CDR3 loop reads CASSRGVADTQYF. The CDR3 DNA sequence: TGTGCCAGCAGTCGGGGGGTGGCAGATACGCAGTATTTT. The chain is built from TRBV7-3 and TRBJ2-3; 7 bases fit TRBD2. This CDR3 spans 13 amino acids. The V and J ends lost 6 bases and 4 bases, in that order; junction bases with no gene match: 4. Germline CDR1 and CDR2: SGHTA and FQGTGA. Variable domain in full (rest from reference TRBV7-3 and TRBJ2-3): GAGVSQTPSNKVTEKGKYVELRCDPISGHTALYWYRQSLGQGPEFLIYFQGTGAADDSGLPNDRFFAVRPEGSVSTLKIQRTERGDSAVYLCASSRGVADTQYFGPGTRLTVL.

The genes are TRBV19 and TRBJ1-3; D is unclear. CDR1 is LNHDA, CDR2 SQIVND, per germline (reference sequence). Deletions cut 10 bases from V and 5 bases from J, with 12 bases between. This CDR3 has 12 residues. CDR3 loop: CATSGPRNTIYF. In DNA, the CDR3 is TGTGCCACTTCCGGCCCCCGAAACACCATATATTTT.

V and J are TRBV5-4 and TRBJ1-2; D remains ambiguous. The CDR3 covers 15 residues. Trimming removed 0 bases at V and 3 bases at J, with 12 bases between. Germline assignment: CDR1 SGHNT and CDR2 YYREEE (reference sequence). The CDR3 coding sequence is TGTGCCAGCAGCTTGGCTCTGGGAAGTCACTATGGCTACACCTTC. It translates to CASSLALGSHYGYTF.

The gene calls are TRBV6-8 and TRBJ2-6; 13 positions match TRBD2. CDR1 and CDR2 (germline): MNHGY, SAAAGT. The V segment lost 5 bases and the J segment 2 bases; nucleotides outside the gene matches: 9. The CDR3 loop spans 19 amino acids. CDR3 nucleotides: TGTGCCAGCAGTACCTTTCCCGGACTAGCGGGAGCTGGGGCCAACGTCCTGACTTTC. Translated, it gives CASSTFPGLAGAGANVLTF.

The CDR3 loop is CASSRTSGYNEQFF. Here the CDR3 DNA reads TGTGCCAGCAGCCGGACTAGCGGTTACAATGAGCAGTTCTTC. The chain has TRBV7-2 and TRBJ2-1; 10 bases agree with TRBD2. Germline-derived CDR1 and CDR2 are SGHTA and FQGNSA. The CDR3 has 14 amino acids. V dropped 5 bases and J dropped 4; count of bases not matched to a gene: 2. Variable domain in full (rest from reference TRBV7-2 and TRBJ2-1): GAGVSQSPSNKVTEKGKDVELRCDPISGHTALYWYRQSLGQGLEFLIYFQGNSAPDKSGLPSDRFSAERTGGSVSTLTIQRTQQEDSAVYLCASSRTSGYNEQFFGPGTRLTVL.